These T cell receptor beta chains were read from a single sample in a study of T cell repertoires in cytomegalovirus infection. TCRdb itself ran the reads through MiXCR, one entry per CDR3 protein. The sample lists approximately 730,000 distinct CDR3 sequences; almost 30% were seen once. No antigens are known for them. The material sequenced was cultured CD8+ T cells from PBMCs, taken from culture after CMV antigen stimulation. The receptors here all came from a human donor in good health (CMV status not recorded). Some clones in this sample may be carry-over from other donors' samples. CDR3s include the opening cysteine and the closing phenylalanine or tryptophan. The D gene is left open where the match is weak. Size tells how often a clone was seen (once, few, many) or the class of an expanded clone, and some rows leave it out.

>TRBJ2-2|few|-|TRBV6-1
CASRSAQGGDTGELFF
TGTGCCAGCAGGTCAGCACAGGGTGGGGACACCGGGGAGCTGTTTTTT
>TRBJ2-1|-|-|TRBV6-6
CASSYPVDMSSYNEQFF
TGTGCCAGCAGTTACCCGGTCGACATGAGCTCCTACAATGAGCAGTTCTTC
>TRBJ2-3|-|TRBD2|TRBV12-3/TRBV12-4
CASSLSALAGVTQYF
TGTGCCAGCAGTTTAAGCGCCCTAGCGGGGGTAACGCAGTATTTT
>TRBJ2-3|few|TRBD1|TRBV2
CATQPPRGTGDYTQYF
TGTGCCACCCAGCCCCCAAGAGGAACAGGGGATTATACGCAGTATTTT
>TRBJ2-1|many|-|TRBV6-5
CASSYSPGEGNYNEQFF
TGTGCCAGCAGTTACTCGCCGGGAGAGGGAAACTACAATGAGCAGTTCTTC
>TRBJ2-1|-|TRBD2|TRBV12-3/TRBV12-4
CASSIRLAGGYSYNEQFF
TGTGCCAGCAGTATAAGACTAGCGGGGGGATATTCCTACAATGAGCAGTTCTTC
>TRBJ2-3|-|-|TRBV7-6
CASSPETGPDTQYF
TGTGCCAGCAGCCCTGAAACAGGGCCCGATACGCAGTATTTT
>TRBJ2-1|few|TRBD2|TRBV7-6
CASSLRKAGGYNEQFF
TGTGCCAGCAGCTTAAGAAAAGCGGGGGGCTACAATGAGCAGTTCTTC
>TRBJ1-5|-|-|TRBV19
CASSIEGGHEPQHF
TGTGCCAGTAGTATAGAAGGAGGGCACGAGCCCCAGCATTTT
>TRBJ1-1|few|-|TRBV15
CATSRDRYPNTEAFF
TGTGCCACCAGCAGAGACAGATACCCGAACACTGAAGCTTTCTTT
>TRBJ2-1|many|-|TRBV7-2
CASSYDDGAYNEQFF
TGTGCCAGCAGCTATGACGATGGAGCCTACAATGAGCAGTTCTTC
>TRBJ2-3|-|TRBD2|TRBV27
CASSLGTSAPSTDTQYF
TGTGCCAGCAGCCTCGGGACTAGCGCACCTAGCACAGATACGCAGTATTTT
>TRBJ2-7|many|-|TRBV12-3/TRBV12-4
CASSGTDGRRPYEQYF
TGTGCCAGCAGTGGAACGGACGGACGCCGACCCTACGAGCAGTACTTC
>TRBJ2-1|few|TRBD2|TRBV3-1
CASSQDGIAGRYNEQFF
TGTGCCAGCAGCCAAGATGGGATAGCGGGCCGCTACAATGAGCAGTTCTTC
>TRBJ1-2|few|TRBD1|TRBV6-5
CASSKRTGINHGYTF
TGTGCCAGCAGTAAACGGACAGGGATTAATCATGGCTACACCTTC
>TRBJ1-5|-|-|TRBV20-1
CSAPTGRAAQPQHF
TGCAGTGCCCCCACTGGTAGGGCGGCTCAGCCCCAGCATTTT
>TRBJ2-1|many|TRBD2|TRBV11-2
CASSPIAGLAYNEQFF
TGTGCCAGCAGTCCCATCGCCGGACTAGCGTACAATGAGCAGTTCTTC
>TRBJ1-6|few|TRBD1|TRBV4-1
CASSQVEGTGNSPLHF
TGCGCCAGCAGCCAAGTGGAAGGGACAGGAAATTCACCCCTCCACTTT
>TRBJ1-1|-|-|TRBV2
CASSVGRAGTEAFF
TGTGCCAGCAGTGTCGGCAGGGCTGGCACTGAAGCTTTCTTT
>TRBJ2-3|-|-|TRBV6-4
CASSPGYPYLDTQYF
TGTGCCAGCAGTCCAGGGTATCCCTACCTGGATACGCAGTATTTT
>TRBJ2-5|-|TRBD1|TRBV7-6
CASSHLTGGLETQYF
TGTGCCAGCAGCCATTTGACAGGGGGCTTGGAGACCCAGTACTTC
>TRBJ2-1|many|-|TRBV7-2
CASSLVLGGTYNEQFF
TGTGCCAGCAGCTTAGTTCTCGGGGGGACATACAATGAGCAGTTCTTC
>TRBJ2-3|-|-|TRBV2
CASSEEALTDTQYF
TGTGCCAGCAGTGAAGAGGCTCTTACAGATACGCAGTATTTT
>TRBJ1-2|-|-|TRBV27
CASSSLGAPGGYTF
TGTGCCAGCAGTTCCCTTGGTGCCCCGGGGGGCTACACCTTC
>TRBJ1-2|few|TRBD1|TRBV6-5
CASSIQGDYGYTF
TGTGCCAGCAGTATACAGGGGGACTATGGCTACACCTTC
>TRBJ2-3|few|TRBD1|TRBV27
CASSTLDRASTDTQYF
TGTGCCAGCAGTACCCTGGACAGGGCTAGCACAGATACGCAGTATTTT